Below are 11 T cell receptor beta chains sequenced from a single sample in a study of T cells in Graves' hyperthyroidism and ophthalmopathy. Regions amplified from RNA transcripts were the TCR beta CDR3 regions. Researchers ran a first-round RT-PCR on the TCR CDR3 using the HTBI primer set. TCRdb called the multiplex PCR reads again in MiXCR, with one record for every CDR3 protein. The table lists over 400,000 distinct CDR3 sequences, roughly 14% of them singletons. The sequenced sample was blood. These receptor sequences come from a man younger than 35 with Graves' ophthalmopathy.

This clonotype was detected only a few times. The chain uses TRBV7-9 and TRBJ1-5, with D possibly being TRBD1 (5 bases). CDR3 length equals 15 residues. V was shortened by 5 bases and J by 5 bases, with 16 bases between the two germline ends. Germline V gene data show CDR1 as SEHNR and CDR2 as FQNEAQ (reference sequence). The DNA for the CDR3 is TGTGCCAGCAGCGAATCGGGACCGACTTATCAGCCCCAGCATTTT. Its protein is CASSESGPTYQPQHF.

The chain links TRBV6-1 to TRBJ1-1; 8 bases agree with TRBD1. Germline CDR1 is MNHNS and CDR2 is SASEGT. The V segment lost 10 bases and the J segment 2 bases; nucleotides outside the gene matches: 12. The CDR3 has 15 amino acids. The CDR3 loop reads CATISGGEGNTEAFF. The DNA for the CDR3 is TGTGCCACCATATCAGGGGGCGAAGGAAACACTGAAGCTTTCTTT.

This clonotype was counted ten times or more. The V gene is TRBV12-3 or TRBV12-4, the J gene TRBJ2-5; D ambiguous. V lost 6 bases and J 0 bases, leaving 8 bases between the germline ends. There are 13 residues in the CDR3. Written as DNA, the CDR3 is TGTGCCAGCAGCCAGGTGTACCAAGAGACCCAGTACTTC. Its translation is CASSQVYQETQYF.

A few counts support this clonotype. This chain joins TRBV19 and TRBJ2-5, with D possibly TRBD2 on 6 matching bases. The CDR3 is 14 residues long. Trimming shortened V by 9 bases and J by 7 bases, and 21 bases separated the two germline ends. Germline-derived CDR1 and CDR2 are LNHDA and SQIVND (reference sequence). CDR3 in amino acids: CASPHVGGLGTQYF. The DNA of the CDR3 is TGTGCCAGCCCCCACGTGGGAGGTTTGGGGACCCAGTACTTC.

Concerning this clonotype: A much larger clonotype is one base distant, so this may be a read error. The CDR3 reads CASSLVVAGGRSADTQYF. The CDR3 DNA is TGTGCCAGCAGCTTGGTGGTAGCGGGGGGGCGCTCGGCGGATACGCAGTATTTT. This sequence joins TRBV5-6 and TRBJ2-3, with TRBD2 matching over 11 bases. The germline V gene encodes CDR1 SGHDT and CDR2 YYEEEE. CDR3 length: 18 amino acids. With V trimmed by 0 bases and J by 6 bases, 12 bases remained unmatched. The complete variable domain, with remaining parts taken from reference TRBV5-6 and TRBJ2-3, reads DAGVTQSPTHLIKTRGQQVTLRCSPKSGHDTVSWYQQALGQGPQFIFQYYEEEERQRGNFPDRFSGHQFPNYSSELNVNALLLGDSALYLCASSLVVAGGRSADTQYFGPGTRLTVL.

This clonotype was seen a handful of times. V is TRBV24-1 and J is TRBJ2-3; TRBD2 aligns across 8 bases. Germline CDR1 reads KGHDR; CDR2 reads SFDVKD. J lost 6 bases, V lost 8 bases, and 12 bases had no gene match. The CDR3 has 15 amino acids. CDR3 nucleotide sequence: TGTGCCACCACCTCAGGACGGGGGGGCCGGGATACGCAGTATTTT. Amino acids: CATTSGRGGRDTQYF.

This clonotype occurred many times. The chain recombines TRBV9 with TRBJ2-5, with D hard to call. Germline V gene lookup returns CDR1 SGDLS and CDR2 YYNGEE. Trimming cost V 2 bases and J 1 base, with 9 bases left between them. There are 14 residues in the CDR3. The CDR3 DNA sequence: TGTGCCAGCAGCGTCACGAATACCCAAGAGACCCAGTACTTC. This encodes CASSVTNTQETQYF.

The J gene is TRBJ1-6, the V gene TRBV27, with D possibly TRBD1 on 5 matching bases. Germline V gene sequence: CDR1 MNHEY, CDR2 SMNVEV (reference sequence). There are 15 residues in the CDR3. The ends were cut back, 2 bases at V and 8 bases at J, with 13 bases in the middle. The CDR3 is CASSLGHRGHSPLHF. The CDR3 bases are TGTGCCAGCAGTTTAGGGCATCGGGGCCATTCACCCCTCCACTTT.

The chain links TRBV2 to TRBJ2-2; 7 nucleotides align to TRBD2. The V gene end was trimmed by 8 bases and the J gene end by 1 base; junction bases not matched to a gene: 19. This CDR3 has 19 amino acids. CDR1 and CDR2 from the germline V gene are SNHLY and FYNNEI. The CDR3 reads CASSPPNAGLGGNTGELFF. The CDR3 DNA follows: TGTGCCAGCTCACCACCGAATGCCGGACTAGGCGGGAACACCGGGGAGCTGTTTTTT.

This clonotype was found many times. The chain employs TRBV24-1 and TRBJ1-5, with 10 bases fitting TRBD1. Germline lookup yields CDR1 KGHDR and CDR2 SFDVKD. The trim removed 0 bases at V and 5 bases at J, leaving 0 bases unmatched. CDR3 length equals 15 residues. The CDR3 sequence is CATSDLGTGDQPQHF. CDR3 sequence (DNA): TGTGCCACCAGTGATTTGGGGACAGGGGATCAGCCCCAGCATTTT.

There are many counts of this clonotype. The V and J genes are TRBV7-9 and TRBJ2-7; D might be TRBD1 (6 bases). CDR3 length equals 14 residues. V gave up 7 bases and J gave up 3 bases, with 16 bases separating them. The germline gives CDR1 SEHNR, CDR2 FQNEAQ (reference sequence). Here the CDR3 reads CASNRDGRFYEQYF. As DNA, the CDR3 is TGTGCCAGCAACAGGGACGGGCGGTTCTACGAGCAGTACTTC. Full variable domain (remainder filled in from reference TRBV7-9 and TRBJ2-7): DTGVSQNPRHKITKRGQNVTFRCDPISEHNRLYWYRQTLGQGPEFLTYFQNEAQLEKSRLLSDRFSAERPKGSFSTLEIQRTEQGDSAMYLCASNRDGRFYEQYFGPGTRLTVT.